What follows is one T cell receptor (beta chain) and its context. The data were taken from a study of T cells in tuberculosis. Germline CDR1 is GTSNPN and CDR2 is SVGIG (reference sequence). The CDR3 length is 11 residues. Study-wide results and limits: The stringent gate may have excluded weak CD1B-GMM tetramer binders.

TCR-alpha and TCR-beta chains were sequenced unpaired. Data came from immunoSEQ multiplex PCR; TCRdb stores just in-frame clones and leaves some out. The sample lists 55,000 to 70,000 clones; roughly 79% were seen once. Cells were sorted from thawed PBMC rested overnight and stained with GMM-loaded CD1B tetramer, viability dye and anti-CD3. The lipid loaded on the CD1B tetramers was C32 glucose monomycolate from Rhodococcus equi. PBMC for tetramer sorting were first depleted of CD14-expressing monocytes. Approximately 95,000 tetramer-negative cells were sorted from each donor. Sequencing was done on a sample of CD1b-GMM tetramer-negative cells sorted from PBMCs. The TCR comes from an adult woman with latent tuberculosis. The chain combines TRBV30 with TRBJ2-5; D is unclear. The end of the DNA aligns better with TRBJ2-7, so the J call may be wrong. CDR3 coding DNA: TGTGCCTGGAGTGTGGGCCACGAGCAGTACTTC. Translation gives CAWSVGHEQYF.